Listed below are T cell receptor beta chains from one sample, sequenced in a study of response to subunit inactivated influenza vaccine. One entry per CDR3 protein results from TCRdb running MiXCR on the RT-PCR reads. The sample records 750,000 to 850,000 distinct CDR3 sequences, approximately 17% being singletons. The material sequenced was PBMCs from blood, taken 5 to 6 days after vaccination. Every receptor here comes from a man between 50 and 59 years old who received an inactivated influenza vaccine. Both conserved end residues are part of each CDR3. D genes are given only for firm matches. The listing skips clone size in some rows; elsewhere it reads once, few, many or a size class.

clone_size | j_call | v_call | d_call | cdr3_nt | cdr3_aa
few | TRBJ2-2 | TRBV20-1 | TRBD1 | TGCAGTGCTCTGACAGGGGGTAGCACCGGGGAGCTGTTTTTT | CSALTGGSTGELFF
few | TRBJ1-6 | TRBV7-2 | TRBD1 | TGTGCCAGCAGCTTAACCGGGACAGATAATTCACCCCTCCACTTT | CASSLTGTDNSPLHF
few | TRBJ1-4 | TRBV10-3 | - | TGTGCCATCAGTGATACCGGGTCAGGATCCGAAAAACTGTTTTTT | CAISDTGSGSEKLFF
few | TRBJ2-7 | TRBV11-1 | - | TGTGCCAGCAGCATACAGACAGGACCCTACGAGCAGTACTTC | CASSIQTGPYEQYF
many | TRBJ2-3 | TRBV7-8 | - | TGTGCCAGCATACCCACCGAAATCACTAGCACAGATACGCAGTATTTT | CASIPTEITSTDTQYF
- | TRBJ2-7 | TRBV9 | TRBD1 | TGTGCCAGCAGCAGGACAGGGGGCGCCGTCGGTTCCGAGCAGTACTTC | CASSRTGGAVGSEQYF
- | TRBJ2-7 | TRBV18 | - | TGTGCCAGCTCACCCCCCGGACTGGGGGACTTCGACGAGCAGTACTTC | CASSPPGLGDFDEQYF
- | TRBJ2-7 | TRBV29-1 | - | TGCAGCGTTGGCGGGAACGGCGAGCAGTACTTC | CSVGGNGEQYF
- | TRBJ2-7 | TRBV5-1 | TRBD1 | TGCGCCAGCAGCCCGAGGACAGGGGACTCCTACGAGCAGTACTTC | CASSPRTGDSYEQYF
- | TRBJ1-2 | TRBV11-2 | - | TGTGCCAGCAGCTCTATATCTTATGGCTACACCTTC | CASSSISYGYTF
- | TRBJ2-1 | TRBV6-5 | TRBD2 | TGTGCCAGCAGTTACTCGATTAGCGGGGATAAAAGGGAGCAGTTCTTC | CASSYSISGDKREQFF
- | TRBJ2-3 | TRBV4-3 | - | TGCGCCAGCAGCCAACAGACAGGTTCTACGTCAGATACGCAGTATTTT | CASSQQTGSTSDTQYF
many | TRBJ1-6 | TRBV10-3 | - | TGTGCCATCAGTGTAGACAGAGATAATTCACCCCTCCACTTT | CAISVDRDNSPLHF
- | TRBJ1-3 | TRBV7-3 | - | TGTGTCAGCGGGATTGGACATAGAAACACCATATATTTT | CVSGIGHRNTIYF
- | TRBJ2-2 | TRBV6-1 | TRBD2 | TGTGCCAGCAGTGAACTAGCGGAGAACACCGGGGAGCTGTTTTTT | CASSELAENTGELFF
few | TRBJ1-1 | TRBV5-5 | - | TGTGCCAGCAGCTGGGGGACACTCATGAACACTGAAGCTTTCTTT | CASSWGTLMNTEAFF
- | TRBJ2-5 | TRBV3-1 | TRBD2 | TGTGCCAGCAGCCTTCTGCAGACTAGCACAGAGACCCAGTACTTC | CASSLLQTSTETQYF
- | TRBJ2-5 | TRBV9 | TRBD2 | TGTGCCAGCAGCGTAGGCCTAGCGGGGGGATTGTACCAAGAGACCCAGTACTTC | CASSVGLAGGLYQETQYF
- | TRBJ1-1 | TRBV7-2 | - | TGTGCCAGCACCATACAGGAGGGGATGGGCACTGAAGCTTTCTTT | CASTIQEGMGTEAFF
few | TRBJ1-2 | TRBV20-1 | - | TGCAGTGCTATATCGGGACACTCCTATGGCTACACCTTC | CSAISGHSYGYTF
many | TRBJ2-5 | TRBV5-6 | TRBD2 | TGTGCCAGCAGCTCGGGCGGCGGGGGGCCCGACCAAGAGACCCAGTACTTC | CASSSGGGGPDQETQYF
- | TRBJ2-7 | TRBV28 | TRBD2 | TGTGCCAGCAGTCCCCCTAGCGGGGGGCTATACGAGCAGTACTTC | CASSPPSGGLYEQYF
- | TRBJ2-1 | TRBV7-2 | - | TGTGCCAGCAGCTTATCGGGCGGGGCCGTCAATGAGCAGTTCTTC | CASSLSGGAVNEQFF
many | TRBJ2-3 | TRBV4-2 | TRBD2 | TGTGCCAGCAGCCAAGATCTAGCGGGGGAGACGCAGTATTTT | CASSQDLAGETQYF
many | TRBJ1-1 | TRBV4-1 | - | TGCGCCAGCAGCCAAGGTAAACAGCCTAACACTGAAGCTTTCTTT | CASSQGKQPNTEAFF
- | TRBJ1-5 | TRBV6-5 | TRBD1 | TGTGCCAGCAGTTCCGACAGGGGATGGCAGCCCCAGCATTTT | CASSSDRGWQPQHF
few | TRBJ2-1 | TRBV6-5 | - | TGTGCCAGCAGTTACTCGACCCTGCAGTACAATGAGCAGTTCTTC | CASSYSTLQYNEQFF
few | TRBJ2-7 | TRBV20-1 | - | TGCAGTGCTAGCCCCGGGACCCACACCTACGAGCAGTACTTC | CSASPGTHTYEQYF
few | TRBJ2-3 | TRBV20-1 | TRBD1 | TGCAGTGCTGAATCGGACAGGGAAATCACAGATACGCAGTATTTT | CSAESDREITDTQYF
few | TRBJ2-1 | TRBV7-2 | TRBD2 | TGTGCCAGCAGCTTAAGGCCCGCTAGCGGGGGGTATGAGCAGTTCTTC | CASSLRPASGGYEQFF
- | TRBJ2-1 | TRBV6-5 | TRBD2 | TGTGCCAGCAGTTACTCGTACCTAGCGGGGGGCAATGAGCAGTTCTTC | CASSYSYLAGGNEQFF